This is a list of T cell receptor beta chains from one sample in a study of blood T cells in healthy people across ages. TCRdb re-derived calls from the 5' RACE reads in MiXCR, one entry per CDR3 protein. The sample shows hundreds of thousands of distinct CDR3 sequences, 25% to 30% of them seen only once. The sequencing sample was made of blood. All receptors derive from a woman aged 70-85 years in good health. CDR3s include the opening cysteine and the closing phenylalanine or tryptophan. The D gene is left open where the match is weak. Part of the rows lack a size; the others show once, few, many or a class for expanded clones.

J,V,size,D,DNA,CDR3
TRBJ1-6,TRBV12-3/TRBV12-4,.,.,TGTGCCAGCACCCTCAGTGGTTCATCCCTCCACTTT,CASTLSGSSLHF
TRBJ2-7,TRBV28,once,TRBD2,TGTGCCAGCAGCTCTCCGGGACTAGCGCTTACCTACGAGCAGTACTTC,CASSSPGLALTYEQYF
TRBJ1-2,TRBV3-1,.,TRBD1,TGTGCCAGCAGCCAAGGGGGACAGGGAATATATGGCTACACCTTC,CASSQGGQGIYGYTF
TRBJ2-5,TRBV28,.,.,TGTGCCAGCAGGCAAACAGGGAATGGGGAGACCCAGTACTTC,CASRQTGNGETQYF
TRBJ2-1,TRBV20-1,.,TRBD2,TGCAGTGCTAGAGATTCCGGAGCGGGGAATCCCTACAATGAGCAGTTCTTC,CSARDSGAGNPYNEQFF
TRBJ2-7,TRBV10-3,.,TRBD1,TGTGCCAACATGGGACAGGGCACTTACGAGCAGTACTTC,CANMGQGTYEQYF
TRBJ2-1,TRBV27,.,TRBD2,TGTGCCAGCAGTTTCCGAGGGACTAGAAACAATGAGCAGTTCTTC,CASSFRGTRNNEQFF
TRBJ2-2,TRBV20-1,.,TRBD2,TGCAGTGCTAGAGAACTAGCGGGAGGTCACACCGGGGAGCTGTTTTTT,CSARELAGGHTGELFF
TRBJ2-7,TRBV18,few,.,TGTGCCAGCTCACCTACCCGGGCCTACGAGCAGTACTTC,CASSPTRAYEQYF
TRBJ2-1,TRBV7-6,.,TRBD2,TGTGCCAGCAGCTTAAGGGGGGTAGCGGGAGGGTTCAAAGAGCAGTTCTTC,CASSLRGVAGGFKEQFF
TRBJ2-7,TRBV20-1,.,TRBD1,TGCAGTGCTAGAGGGACGGGACAGTCGTCGGGCGAGCAGTACTTC,CSARGTGQSSGEQYF
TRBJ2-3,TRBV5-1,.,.,TGCGCCAGCAGCTTGACAGCTCTCACAGATACGCAGTATTTT,CASSLTALTDTQYF
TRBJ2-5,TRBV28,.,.,TGTGCCATTTCGGGCGGCGGCCAAGAGACCCAGTACTTC,CAISGGGQETQYF
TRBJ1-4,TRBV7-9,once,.,TGTGCCAACAGCTTAGCGTCGGACAGTAATGAAAAACTGTTTTTT,CANSLASDSNEKLFF
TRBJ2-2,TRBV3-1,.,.,TGTGCCAGCAGCCAAGAGGTCGGGGGAGGGGGATCCGGGGAGCTGTTTTTT,CASSQEVGGGGSGELFF
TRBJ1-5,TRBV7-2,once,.,TGTGCCAGCAGCTTAGGCGCGAGCGGCAATCAACCCCAGCATTTT,CASSLGASGNQPQHF
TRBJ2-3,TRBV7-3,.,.,TGTGCCAGCAGCTTAAGCCGGGGAGATACGCAGTATTTT,CASSLSRGDTQYF
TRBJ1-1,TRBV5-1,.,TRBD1,TGCGCCAGCAGCTTGGGGGGCTACAGGGGGCAGGCTGAAGCTTTCTTT,CASSLGGYRGQAEAFF
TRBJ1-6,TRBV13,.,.,TGTGCCAGCAGCTTAGACAGGGAACGGTCACCCCTCCACTTT,CASSLDRERSPLHF
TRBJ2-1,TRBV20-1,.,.,TGCAGTGCCCGGGTCGTCCATGAGCAGTTCTTC,CSARVVHEQFF
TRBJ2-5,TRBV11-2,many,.,TGTGCCAGCAGCTTAACAGGGTGGGGGGAGACCCAGTACTTC,CASSLTGWGETQYF
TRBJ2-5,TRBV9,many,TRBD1,TGTGCTAGCAGCCTTGCGACAGGGACCCAAGAGACCCAGTACTTC,CASSLATGTQETQYF
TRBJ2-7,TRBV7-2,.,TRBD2,TGTGCCAGCAGCTTAGCTGCGGGAGCTCGCGAGCAGTACTTC,CASSLAAGAREQYF
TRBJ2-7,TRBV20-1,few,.,TGCAGTGCTTTCCAACAGGGAAGTATCCACGAGCAGTACTTC,CSAFQQGSIHEQYF
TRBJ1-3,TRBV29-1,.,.,TGCAGCGTTGAAAGCAGAAATGGAAACACCATATATTTT,CSVESRNGNTIYF
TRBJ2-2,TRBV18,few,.,TGTGCCAGCTCACCAGTACTCACGGCAACCGGGGAGCTGTTTTTT,CASSPVLTATGELFF
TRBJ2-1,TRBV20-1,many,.,TGCAGTGCTAGCAGCCGTACCGGGACTTCCAATGAGCAGTTCTTC,CSASSRTGTSNEQFF
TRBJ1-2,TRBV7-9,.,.,TGTGCCAGCAGCTTATTGGGAGGGAGTGTATATGACTACACCTTC,CASSLLGGSVYDYTF
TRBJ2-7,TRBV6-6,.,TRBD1,TGTGCCAGCAAGACAGGGGGAACCCCCTACGAGCAGTACTTC,CASKTGGTPYEQYF
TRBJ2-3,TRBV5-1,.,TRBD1,TGCGCCACCTCAGCGTGGGACAGCCGCACAGATACGCAGTATTTT,CATSAWDSRTDTQYF
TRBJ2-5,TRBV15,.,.,TGTGCCACCAGCAGAGTCAGGGGGGCAAGACAAGAGACCCAGTACTTC,CATSRVRGARQETQYF
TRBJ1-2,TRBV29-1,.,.,TGCAGCGTTCGGCCCTCTGCCTATGGCTACACCTTC,CSVRPSAYGYTF